Reported below is one T cell receptor (beta chain). Its antigen is unknown. The CDR3 has 15 amino acids. Germline CDR1 is MNHEY and CDR2 is SVGEGT. J was trimmed by 5 bases and V by 6 bases; bases with no gene match: 8. This sample was included in a study of T cell responses to AZD1222 COVID-19 vaccine. Study-wide findings and caveats: Sampling that yielded the repertoires occurred only after the peak T cell response. Spike-specific TCR breadth and depth grew following two AZD1222 doses.

The assay was immunoSEQ multiplex PCR, and TCRdb's table has in-frame clones only and misses some. The repertoire includes over 150,000 clones, approximately 93% of them detected once, and 0.95% to 1.1% sits in the top ten. The clonotype originates from an adult who received the AZD1222 COVID-19 vaccine. Sequencing used peripheral blood, obtained 28 days after the second AZD1222 dose. This rearrangement joins TRBV6-2 or TRBV6-3 to TRBJ2-7; 12 bases match TRBD2. The CDR3 sequence: CASSYKTSGGHEQYF. In DNA form, the CDR3 reads TGTGCCAGCAGCTATAAGACTAGCGGGGGTCACGAGCAGTACTTC.